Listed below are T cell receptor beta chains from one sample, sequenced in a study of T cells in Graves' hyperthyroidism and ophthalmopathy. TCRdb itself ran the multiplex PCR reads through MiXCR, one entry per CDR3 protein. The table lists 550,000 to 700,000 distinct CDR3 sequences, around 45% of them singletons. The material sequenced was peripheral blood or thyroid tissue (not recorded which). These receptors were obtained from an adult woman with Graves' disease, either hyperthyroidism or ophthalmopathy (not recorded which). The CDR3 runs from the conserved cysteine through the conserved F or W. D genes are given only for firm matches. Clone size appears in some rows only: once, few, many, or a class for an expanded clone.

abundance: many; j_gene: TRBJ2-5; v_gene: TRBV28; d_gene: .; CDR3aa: CASSGEGIETQYF; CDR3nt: TGTGCCAGCAGCGGTGAGGGGATCGAGACCCAGTACTTC
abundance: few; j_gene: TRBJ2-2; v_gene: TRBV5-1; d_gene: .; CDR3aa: CASSWGGELFF; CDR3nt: TGTGCCAGCAGTTGGGGCGGGGAGCTGTTTTTT
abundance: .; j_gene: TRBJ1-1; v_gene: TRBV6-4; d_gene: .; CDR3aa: CASIPLGGKPSEAFF; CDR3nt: TGTGCCAGCATACCCCTCGGGGGAAAGCCTAGTGAAGCTTTCTTT
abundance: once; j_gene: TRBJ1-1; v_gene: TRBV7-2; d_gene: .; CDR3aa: CASSADRLHEAFF; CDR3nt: TGTGCCAGCAGCGCAGACAGGCTACATGAAGCTTTCTTT
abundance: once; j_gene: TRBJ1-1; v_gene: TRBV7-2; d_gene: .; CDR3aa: CASSLVNLNTEAFF; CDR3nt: TGTGCCAGCAGCTTAGTTAACCTGAACACTGAAGCTTTCTTT
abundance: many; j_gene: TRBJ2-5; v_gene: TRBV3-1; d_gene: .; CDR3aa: CASSPGDGVRYF; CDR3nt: TGTGCCAGCAGCCCTGGTGATGGGGTACGGTACTTC
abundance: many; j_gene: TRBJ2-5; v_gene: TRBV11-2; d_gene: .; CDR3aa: CASSLDGYSETQYF; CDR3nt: TGTGCCAGCAGCTTAGACGGGTATTCGGAGACCCAGTACTTC
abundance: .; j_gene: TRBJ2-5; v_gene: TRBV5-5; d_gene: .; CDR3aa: CASSFWGVSQYF; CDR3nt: TGTGCCAGCAGCTTCTGGGGGGTGAGCCAGTACTTC
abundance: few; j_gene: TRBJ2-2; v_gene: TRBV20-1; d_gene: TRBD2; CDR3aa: CSISSGATGELFF; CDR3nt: TGCAGCATCTCGAGCGGGGCAACCGGGGAGCTGTTTTTT
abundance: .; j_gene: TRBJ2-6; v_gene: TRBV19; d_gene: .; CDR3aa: CASSKDSSGANVLTF; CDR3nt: TGTGCCAGTAGTAAGGATTCGTCAGGGGCCAACGTCCTGACTTTC
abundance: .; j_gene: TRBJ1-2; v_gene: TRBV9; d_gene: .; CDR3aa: CASSSVWGYTF; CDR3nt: TGTGCCAGCAGTTCGGTGTGGGGCTACACCTTC
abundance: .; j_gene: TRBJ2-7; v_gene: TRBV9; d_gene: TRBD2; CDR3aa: CASSVVVAGDYEQYF; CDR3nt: TGTGCCAGCAGCGTAGTGGTAGCGGGAGACTACGAGCAGTACTTC
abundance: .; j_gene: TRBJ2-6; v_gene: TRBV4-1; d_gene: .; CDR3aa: CASSQARGRTVFGGANVLTF; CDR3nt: TGCGCCAGCAGCCAAGCTCGCGGACGGACGGTTTTTGGCGGGGCCAACGTCCTGACTTTC
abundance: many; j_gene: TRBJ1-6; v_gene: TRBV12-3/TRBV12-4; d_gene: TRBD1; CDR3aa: CASSWGQSTPLHF; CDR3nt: TGTGCCAGCAGCTGGGGACAGTCAACACCCCTCCACTTT
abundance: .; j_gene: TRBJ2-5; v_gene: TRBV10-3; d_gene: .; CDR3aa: CAISELGVLETQYF; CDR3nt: TGTGCCATCAGTGAGTTGGGTGTCCTGGAGACCCAGTACTTC
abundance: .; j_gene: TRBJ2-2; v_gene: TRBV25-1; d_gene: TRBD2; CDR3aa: CASSEIAGGPVTGELFF; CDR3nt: TGTGCCAGCAGTGAAATAGCGGGGGGGCCGGTCACCGGGGAGCTGTTTTTT
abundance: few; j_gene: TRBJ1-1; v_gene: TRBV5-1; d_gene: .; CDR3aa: CASSSRGRTNTEAFF; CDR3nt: TGCGCCAGCAGCTCAAGAGGCAGAACTAACACTGAAGCTTTCTTT
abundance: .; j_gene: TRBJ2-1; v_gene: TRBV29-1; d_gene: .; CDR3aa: CSGRTIHPGSEQFF; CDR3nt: TGCAGCGGAAGGACCATCCACCCGGGTAGTGAGCAGTTCTTC
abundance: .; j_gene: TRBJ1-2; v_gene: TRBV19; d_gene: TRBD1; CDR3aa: CASTEGTGTNYGYTF; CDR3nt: TGTGCCAGTACCGAGGGGACAGGGACCAACTATGGCTACACCTTC
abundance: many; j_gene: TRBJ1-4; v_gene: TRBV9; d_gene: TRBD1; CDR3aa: CASSDHGTDNEKLFF; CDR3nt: TGTGCCAGCAGCGACCACGGGACAGATAATGAAAAACTGTTTTTT
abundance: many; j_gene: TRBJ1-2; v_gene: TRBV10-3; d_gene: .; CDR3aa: CAISESQGGYGYTF; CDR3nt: TGTGCCATCAGTGAGTCACAGGGTGGCTATGGCTACACCTTC
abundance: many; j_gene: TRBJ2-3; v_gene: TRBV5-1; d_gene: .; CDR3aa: CASSSWEGTDTQYF; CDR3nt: TGCGCCAGCAGCTCCTGGGAGGGCACAGATACGCAGTATTTT
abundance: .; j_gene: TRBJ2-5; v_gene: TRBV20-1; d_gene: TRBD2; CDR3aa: CSAKTSGRAKETQYF; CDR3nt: TGCAGTGCTAAGACTAGCGGGAGAGCTAAAGAGACCCAGTACTTC
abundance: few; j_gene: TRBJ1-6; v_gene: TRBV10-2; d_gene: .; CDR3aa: CASRSGDGSPLHF; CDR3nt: TGTGCCAGCAGATCAGGGGACGGATCACCCCTCCACTTT
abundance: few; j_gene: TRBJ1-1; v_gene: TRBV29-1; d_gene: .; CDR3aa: CSVGAGPEAFF; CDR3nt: TGCAGCGTGGGGGCGGGCCCTGAAGCTTTCTTT
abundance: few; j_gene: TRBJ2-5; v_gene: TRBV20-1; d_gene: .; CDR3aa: CSAQVQRETQYF; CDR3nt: TGCAGTGCCCAAGTCCAACGGGAGACCCAGTACTTC
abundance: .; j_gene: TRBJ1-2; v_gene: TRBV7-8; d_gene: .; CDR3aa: CASRPTGSYGYTF; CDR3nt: TGTGCCAGCAGACCCACAGGGTCCTATGGCTACACCTTC
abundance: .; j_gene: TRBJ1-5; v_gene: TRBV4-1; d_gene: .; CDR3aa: CASSRGATDGNQPQHF; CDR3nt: TGCGCCAGCAGCCGAGGCGCGACTGATGGGAATCAGCCCCAGCATTTT
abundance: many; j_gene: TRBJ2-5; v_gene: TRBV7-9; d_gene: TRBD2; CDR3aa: CASSFLAGGETQYF; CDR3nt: TGTGCCAGCAGCTTCTTAGCGGGAGGAGAGACCCAGTACTTC
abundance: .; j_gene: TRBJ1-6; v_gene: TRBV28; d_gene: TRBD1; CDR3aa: CASRIWDRGPANSPLHF; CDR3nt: TGTGCCAGCAGAATCTGGGACAGGGGGCCCGCTAATTCACCCCTCCACTTT
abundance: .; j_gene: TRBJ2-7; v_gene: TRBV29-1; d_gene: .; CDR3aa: CSVGTGGVSYEQYF; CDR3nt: TGCAGCGTTGGAACAGGGGGGGTGAGTTACGAGCAGTACTTC
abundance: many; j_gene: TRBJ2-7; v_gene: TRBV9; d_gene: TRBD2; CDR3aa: CASSKGLAGVYEQYF; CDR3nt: TGTGCCAGCAGCAAGGGACTAGCGGGAGTCTACGAGCAGTACTTC
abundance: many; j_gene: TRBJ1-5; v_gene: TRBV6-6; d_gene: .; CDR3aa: CASSPRGGRGHNQPQHF; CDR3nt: TGTGCCAGCAGCCCCCGGGGCGGGAGGGGACACAATCAGCCCCAGCATTTT
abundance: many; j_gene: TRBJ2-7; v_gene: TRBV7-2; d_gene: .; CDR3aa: CASSIDRTTPYEQYF; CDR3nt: TGTGCCAGCAGCATAGATCGGACTACCCCCTACGAGCAGTACTTC
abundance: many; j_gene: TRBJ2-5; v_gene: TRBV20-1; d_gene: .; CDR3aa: CSATLRTQYF; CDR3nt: TGCAGTGCCACCTTGAGGACCCAGTACTTC
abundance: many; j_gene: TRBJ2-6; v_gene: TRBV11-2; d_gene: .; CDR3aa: CASSLLSGANVLTF; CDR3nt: TGTGCCAGCAGCCTACTCTCTGGGGCCAACGTCCTGACTTTC
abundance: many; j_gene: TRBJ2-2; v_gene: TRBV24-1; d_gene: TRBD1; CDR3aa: CATSPGTANTGELFF; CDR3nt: TGTGCCACCAGTCCCGGGACAGCGAACACCGGGGAGCTGTTTTTT
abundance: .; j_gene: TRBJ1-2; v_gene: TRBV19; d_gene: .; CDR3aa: CASSRAKANYGYTF; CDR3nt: TGTGCCAGTAGTCGTGCGAAAGCAAACTATGGCTACACCTTC
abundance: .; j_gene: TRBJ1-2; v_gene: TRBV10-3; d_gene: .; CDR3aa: CAISEDGRNYGYTF; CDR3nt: TGTGCCATCAGTGAGGACGGAAGGAACTATGGCTACACCTTC
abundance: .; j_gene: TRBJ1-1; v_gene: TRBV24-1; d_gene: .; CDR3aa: CATTGEGTEAFF; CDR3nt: TGTGCCACCACGGGGGAAGGGACTGAAGCTTTCTTT
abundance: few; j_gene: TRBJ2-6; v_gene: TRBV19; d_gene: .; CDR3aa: CASKVRVSGANVLTF; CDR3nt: TGTGCCAGTAAGGTACGGGTCTCTGGGGCCAACGTCCTGACTTTC
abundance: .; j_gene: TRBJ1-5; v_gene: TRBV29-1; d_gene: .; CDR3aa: CSAQPGGNQPQHF; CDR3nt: TGCAGCGCGCAACCAGGGGGCAATCAGCCCCAGCATTTT
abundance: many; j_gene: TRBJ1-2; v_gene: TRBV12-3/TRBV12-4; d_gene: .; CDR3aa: CASTKGRSYGYTF; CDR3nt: TGTGCCAGCACAAAGGGACGGAGCTATGGCTACACCTTC
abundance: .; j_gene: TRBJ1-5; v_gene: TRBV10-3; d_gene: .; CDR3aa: CAISDPDFRGSQPQHF; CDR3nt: TGTGCCATCAGTGACCCCGACTTTCGAGGGAGTCAGCCCCAGCATTTT
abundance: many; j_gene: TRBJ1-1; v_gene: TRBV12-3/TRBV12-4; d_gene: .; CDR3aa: CASAGLDGETEAFF; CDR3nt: TGTGCCAGCGCAGGCCTCGACGGGGAGACTGAAGCTTTCTTT
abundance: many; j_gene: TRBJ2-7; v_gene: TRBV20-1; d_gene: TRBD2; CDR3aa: CSARHFLAGVDEQYF; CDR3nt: TGCAGTGCTCGACACTTCCTAGCGGGAGTTGACGAGCAGTACTTC
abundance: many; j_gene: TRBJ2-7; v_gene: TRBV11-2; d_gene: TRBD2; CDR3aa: CASSSTSVPTYEQYF; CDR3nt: TGTGCCAGCAGCTCCACTAGCGTTCCAACCTACGAGCAGTACTTC